The source of this TCR beta chain is a study of blood T cells in healthy people across ages. Study findings and constraints: Estimates drawn from one million T cells were deemed to understate diversity. Diversity of TCR beta per million T cells declined in a roughly linear way with age. Whereas aged donors had fewer naive CD4+ cells, long-lived donors had more of them and higher diversity.

A second PCR of about 7 to 12 cycles used a sample-barcoded 5' primer and a J-beta primer mix. MiXCR was run by TCRdb on the 5' RACE reads, yielding one entry per CDR3 protein. The data hold approximately 800,000 distinct CDR3 sequences, with roughly 35% observed a single time. The V gene end was trimmed by 8 bases and the J gene end by 1 base; junction bases not matched to a gene: 4. The CDR3 loop spans 13 amino acids. This clonotype was recorded many times. Antigen specificity is unknown. The material sequenced was blood. This TCR came from a man aged 18-30 years in good health. This chain uses TRBV12-3 or TRBV12-4 with TRBJ1-1, with 7 bases that match TRBD1. The CDR3 region has the DNA TGTGCCAGCGGAAGGGGGCAGAACACTGAAGCTTTCTTT. It is translated as CASGRGQNTEAFF.